These 28 T cell receptor beta chains were all obtained from the same sample, sequenced in a study of shared clonotypes between healthy human individuals. The method was immunoSEQ multiplex PCR; TCRdb's version includes in-frame clones alone and lacks a portion of them. The table lists around 1.1 million clones, roughly 77% of them singletons. Sequenced: memory CD4+ T cells from PBMCs. Subset in this sample: CD45RA-negative fraction. The receptors were sampled from a man aged 18 to 29 in good health. Some clones in this sample may be carry-over from other donors' samples.

This clone was detected a few times. The CDR3 here is CASSLGARSGNTIYF. CDR3 sequence (DNA): TGTGCCAGCAGTCTCGGGGCCAGATCTGGAAACACCATATATTTT. The chain is built from TRBV28 and TRBJ1-3; D might be TRBD1 (5 bases). The V end was cut by 5 bases, the J end by 1 base, with 12 bases between. The CDR3 runs 15 residues. Germline-derived CDR1 and CDR2 are MDHEN and SYDVKM.

This clone has a single count. The chain couples TRBV6-1 to TRBJ1-2; D is uncertain. Germline V gene data show CDR1 as MNHNS and CDR2 as SASEGT. The CDR3 has 16 residues. V was shortened by 0 bases and J by 4 bases, with 15 bases between the two germline ends. CDR3 nucleotide sequence: TGTGCCAGCAGTGAAGCGCTTTTGGGTTCCGGCTATGGCTACACCTTC. Protein sequence: CASSEALLGSGYGYTF.

This clone occurred a few times. This chain links TRBV19 with TRBJ2-2; either TRBD1 or TRBD2 may fit D (5 bases each). V lost 3 bases and J 0 bases, leaving 8 bases between the germline ends. This CDR3 is 15 amino acids long. Germline CDR1 is LNHDA and CDR2 is SQIVND (reference sequence). CDR3 in amino acids: CASSMGRANTGELFF. CDR3 nucleotide sequence: TGTGCCAGTAGTATGGGACGGGCGAACACCGGGGAGCTGTTTTTT.

The chain carries TRBV7-8 and TRBJ2-5; D is unresolved. Trimming took off 6 bases at V and 4 bases at J, with 18 bases between the two ends. The CDR3 is 15 residues long. Germline CDR1 and CDR2: SGHVS and FQNEAQ. CDR3 amino acids: CASSRDGRSIETQYF. The CDR3 DNA follows: TGTGCCAGCAGTCGTGACGGGCGATCAATAGAGACCCAGTACTTC.

The chain uses TRBV6-6 and TRBJ1-3; no reliable D call. The CDR3 covers 13 residues. Germline loops: CDR1 MNHNY, CDR2 SVGAGI (reference sequence). The V end lost 4 bases, the J end lost 4 bases, and 8 bases lay between the germline ends. CDR3 region: CASSSLPGNTIYF. The DNA of the CDR3 is TGTGCCAGCAGTTCTTTACCCGGAAACACCATATATTTT.

For the CDR3, the DNA is TGTGCCAGCTCACAGGGACAGGGTAACTATGGCTACACCTTC. It is translated as CASSQGQGNYGYTF. The chain recombines TRBV18 with TRBJ1-2, with 9 bases identical to TRBD1. This CDR3 region has 14 residues. Per germline, CDR1 KGHSH and CDR2 LQKENI. V was pared by 4 bases and J by 1 base, with 1 base of the junction left unmatched.

This clone was seen just once. J is TRBJ2-5 and V is TRBV10-1; tentatively, D is TRBD2 (5 bases). Germline lookup yields CDR1 WNHNN and CDR2 SYGVQD (reference sequence). This CDR3 is built from 15 residues. V was shortened by 6 bases and J by 5 bases, with 19 bases between the two germline ends. CDR3 sequence (DNA): TGCGCCAGCAGCAAGCAGTCGGGGTACGGGGAGACCCAGTACTTC. This sequence encodes CASSKQSGYGETQYF.

This clone is a singleton in its sample. The chain employs TRBV6-1 and TRBJ2-1; 12 nucleotides match TRBD2. In germline, CDR1 is MNHNS, CDR2 SASEGT. V lost 6 bases, J lost 9 bases, and 9 bases stayed unmatched. The CDR3 runs to 15 residues. CDR3 nucleotide sequence: TGTGCCAGCAGGAAGACTAGCGGGAGTACCGGTGAGCAGTTCTTC. Translating it yields CASRKTSGSTGEQFF.

The chain couples TRBV7-9 to TRBJ2-5; D unresolved. V was trimmed by 5 bases and J by 7 bases, leaving 14 bases between them. This CDR3 spans 13 amino acids. Germline CDR1 reads SEHNR; CDR2 reads FQNEAQ (reference sequence). The CDR3 DNA reads TGTGCCAGCAGCAACCATGCAACGACGACCCAGTACTTC. It is translated as CASSNHATTTQYF. The full variable domain, its missing parts supplied by reference TRBV7-9 and TRBJ2-5, is DTGVSQNPRHKITKRGQNVTFRCDPISEHNRLYWYRQTLGQGPEFLTYFQNEAQLEKSRLLSDRFSAERPKGSFSTLEIQRTEQGDSAMYLCASSNHATTTQYFGPGTRLLVL.

The genes are TRBV5-8 and TRBJ1-4; tentative D call: TRBD1 (5 bases). This CDR3 has 15 residues. CDR1 and CDR2 (germline): SGHTS, YDEGEE. The ends were cut back, 4 bases at V and 1 base at J, with 11 bases in the middle. CDR3 in DNA: TGTGCCAGCAGCGCACCAGGGCTAACTAATGAAAAACTGTTTTTT. As protein: CASSAPGLTNEKLFF.

The rearrangement links TRBV6-6 to TRBJ1-3, with a weak D call TRBD1 (5 bases). The CDR3 is 15 amino acids. V lost 7 bases to trimming and J lost 0 bases, with 13 bases between them. Germline CDR1 MNHNY, CDR2 SVGAGI (reference sequence). The chain's CDR3 is CASTNGANSGNTIYF. CDR3 DNA sequence: TGTGCCAGCACCAACGGGGCAAACTCTGGAAACACCATATATTTT.

The rearrangement uses TRBV28 and TRBJ2-1; the match to TRBD2 covers 8 bases. Germline CDR1 is MDHEN and CDR2 is SYDVKM. This CDR3 region has 16 residues. The V segment lost 6 bases and the J segment 2 bases; nucleotides outside the gene matches: 9. Here the CDR3 DNA reads TGTGCCAGCAGCAGTACCCTCGGGGGGGCCTACAATGAGCAGTTCTTC. It codes for CASSSTLGGAYNEQFF.

The chain carries TRBV29-1 and TRBJ2-5; 7 nucleotides line up with TRBD2. Germline CDR1 is SQVTM and CDR2 is ANQGSEA. V shed 4 bases and J 3 bases; nucleotides not matched to a gene: 14. This CDR3 is built from 16 residues. The CDR3 loop reads CSVGLGGSGTEETQYF. In DNA form, the CDR3 reads TGCAGCGTTGGCCTTGGCGGGAGCGGGACCGAAGAGACCCAGTACTTC.

J is TRBJ2-7 and V is TRBV11-3; D is undetermined. CDR3 size: 14 residues. The germline gives CDR1 SGHNT, CDR2 YENEEA. V lost 4 bases, J lost 3 bases, and 13 bases lay in between. CDR3 in amino acids: CASSSGEVSYEQYF. The DNA of the CDR3 is TGTGCCAGCAGCTCCGGAGAGGTAAGCTACGAGCAGTACTTC.

As to this clone: This could be a read error, since a much larger clone is one nucleotide away. Other DNA sequences in the sample encode the same CDR3. The CDR3 DNA follows: TGCGCCAGCAGCCGTGGACAGGGGGCTGAAGCTTTCTTT. Translated, it gives CASSRGQGAEAFF. This sequence joins TRBV7-2 and TRBJ1-1; TRBD1 matches 10 bases. This CDR3 contains 13 residues. From germline, CDR1 is SGHTA and CDR2 FQGNSA.

J is TRBJ1-6 and V is TRBV27, with TRBD1 identical over 10 bases. The CDR3 extends over 17 amino acids. V lost 6 bases and J lost 15; bases outside the gene matches: 20. The germline V gene has CDR1 MNHEY and CDR2 SMNVEV (reference sequence). CDR3 coding DNA: TGTGCCAGCAGGCAAGGGTTACTTCGGGACAGGGGTTTATACCTCCACTTT. This gives the protein CASRQGLLRDRGLYLHF.

V is TRBV19 and J is TRBJ1-3; D gene unclear. Germline CDR1 is LNHDA and CDR2 is SQIVND (reference sequence). CDR3 length equals 12 residues. The V end was cut by 2 bases, the J end by 5 bases, with 4 bases between. CDR3 in amino acids: CASSISRNTIYF. Here the CDR3 DNA reads TGTGCCAGTAGTATATCAAGAAACACCATATATTTT.

The CDR3 bases are TGTGCCAGCGGACAGGGGGATGGGAGTTCACCCCTCCACTTT. This encodes CASGQGDGSSPLHF. The chain carries TRBV6-6 and TRBJ1-6; 10 bases line up with TRBD1. J gave up 9 bases and V 8 bases, and 7 bases lay outside the gene matches. Per the germline V gene, CDR1 is MNHNY and CDR2 is SVGAGI (reference sequence). There are 14 residues in the CDR3.

V is TRBV6-1 and J is TRBJ1-4, with 9 nucleotides matching TRBD1. Germline V CDR1 and CDR2: MNHNS, SASEGT. The CDR3 has 15 residues. After removal of 4 bases from V and 6 bases from J, the junction contained 6 bases not matched to a gene. The CDR3 sequence: CASSASGTGHEKLFF. As DNA, the CDR3 is TGTGCCAGCAGTGCGTCCGGGACAGGGCATGAAAAACTGTTTTTT.

The chain joins TRBV7-6 to TRBJ2-1; 7 bases agree with TRBD2. J was trimmed by 3 bases and V by 1 base; bases with no gene match: 6. Germline assignment: CDR1 SGHVS and CDR2 FNYEAQ. The CDR3 spans 16 residues. This CDR3 reads CASSLGPREFYNEQFF. The CDR3 nucleotides are TGTGCCAGCAGCTTAGGTCCGCGGGAGTTCTACAATGAGCAGTTCTTC.

The chain recombines TRBV5-1 with TRBJ2-5; D may be TRBD2 (6 bases). The CDR3 is 15 amino acids. CDR1 is SGHRS and CDR2 is YFSETQ in the germline V gene. Trimming pared 0 bases from V and 5 bases from J, leaving 14 bases between. The CDR3 protein is CASSLASGVAETQYF. The DNA of the CDR3 is TGCGCCAGCAGCTTGGCGTCGGGAGTAGCCGAGACCCAGTACTTC.

This clone was detected a few times. The chain carries TRBV7-8 and TRBJ1-1, with 7 nucleotides matching TRBD1. CDR1 SGHVS and CDR2 FQNEAQ come from the germline V gene. This CDR3 is 16 amino acids long. Trimming took 5 bases from V and 5 from J; bases not matched to a gene: 14. DNA for the CDR3: TGTGCCAGCAGCCTAGTTACCACAGGGGTGGGAACTGAAGCTTTCTTT. Translating gives CASSLVTTGVGTEAFF.

This clone came up a few times. This chain links TRBV7-7 with TRBJ2-7; D possibly matches TRBD1 or TRBD2 (5 bases each). Germline V lookup: CDR1 SSHAT, CDR2 FNYEAQ (reference sequence). Between the trimmed V and J ends, which lost 4 bases and 6 bases, there was a span of 13 bases. The CDR3 consists of 13 residues. The CDR3 DNA sequence: TGTGCCAGCAGCTCCCTAGTTGGGGGCGAGCAGTACTTC. Its protein is CASSSLVGGEQYF.

About this clone itself: Other DNA sequences of this sample code for an identical CDR3. This CDR3 is CASSGRNTGELFF. The CDR3 bases are TGTGCCAGCAGCGGCAGGAACACCGGGGAGCTGTTTTTT. The chain joins TRBV28 to TRBJ2-2; D is unresolved. The CDR3 runs to 13 residues. Trimming took 6 bases from V and 1 from J, leaving 6 bases between them. CDR1 and CDR2 from the germline V gene are MDHEN and SYDVKM.

This clone appeared a single time. This sequence joins TRBV6-5 and TRBJ2-1; D gene ambiguous. CDR3 length: 11 residues. V was cut by 5 bases and J by 12 bases, with 11 bases left in between. Germline V gene lookup returns CDR1 MNHEY and CDR2 SVGAGI. The CDR3 reads CASSNLWGQFF. CDR3 nucleotide sequence: TGTGCCAGCAGTAACCTCTGGGGGCAGTTCTTC.

The rearrangement uses TRBV14 and TRBJ2-5; D is unclear. V dropped 0 bases and J dropped 0 bases, with 14 bases sitting between them. Germline CDR1 and CDR2: SGHDN and FVKESK. This CDR3 region has 17 residues. CDR3 region: CASSQDRSAAYQETQYF. CDR3 DNA: TGTGCCAGCAGCCAAGATCGGAGCGCCGCGTACCAAGAGACCCAGTACTTC. Variable domain in full (rest from reference TRBV14 and TRBJ2-5): EAGVTQFPSHSVIEKGQTVTLRCDPISGHDNLYWYRRVMGKEIKFLLHFVKESKQDESGMPNNRFLAERTGGTYSTLKVQPAELEDSGVYFCASSQDRSAAYQETQYFGPGTRLLVL.

This chain links TRBV5-1 with TRBJ2-5; D call uncertain. The CDR3 length is 14 residues. The ends were cut back, 5 bases at V and 1 base at J, with 12 bases in the middle. In germline, CDR1 is SGHRS, CDR2 YFSETQ. Here the CDR3 DNA reads TGCGCCAGCAGTCATGGGTCTGGCCAAGAGACCCAGTACTTC. Its translation is CASSHGSGQETQYF.

This sequence joins TRBV7-2 and TRBJ2-7; 8 bases map to TRBD2. Per the germline V gene, CDR1 is SGHTA and CDR2 is FQGNSA. V was pared by 6 bases and J by 2 bases, with 6 bases of the junction left unmatched. The CDR3 extends over 14 amino acids. The CDR3 bases are TGTGCCAGCAGGACTACTAGCGGTCCCTACGAGCAGTACTTC. Translating it yields CASRTTSGPYEQYF.